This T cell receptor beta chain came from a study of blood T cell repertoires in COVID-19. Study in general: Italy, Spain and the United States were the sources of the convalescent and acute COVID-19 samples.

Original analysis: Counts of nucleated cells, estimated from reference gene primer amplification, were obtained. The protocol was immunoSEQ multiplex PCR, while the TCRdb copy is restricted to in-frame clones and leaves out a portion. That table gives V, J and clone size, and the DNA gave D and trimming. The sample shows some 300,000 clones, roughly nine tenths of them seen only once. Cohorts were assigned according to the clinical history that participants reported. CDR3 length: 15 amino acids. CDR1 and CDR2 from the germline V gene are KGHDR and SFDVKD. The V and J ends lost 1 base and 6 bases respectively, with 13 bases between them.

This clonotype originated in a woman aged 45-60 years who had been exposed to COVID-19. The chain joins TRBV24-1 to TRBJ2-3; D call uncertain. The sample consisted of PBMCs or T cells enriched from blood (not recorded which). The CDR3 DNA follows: TGTGCCACCAGTGATTTTCGGCAGGTCGGCGATACGCAGTATTTT. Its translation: CATSDFRQVGDTQYF.